These 14 T cell receptor beta chains were sequenced from one sample in a study of cytomegalovirus exposure and HLA in healthy donors. Researchers ran the PCR with 60 Vbeta and 13 Jbeta primers. Here immunoSEQ multiplex PCR was the method, and the copy in TCRdb shows in-frame clones only, minus some. The table lists 130,000 or so clones, 73% of them singletons. Sequenced input: PBMCs. These receptors were taken from a woman aged 40 to 50 in good health and CMV-seropositive.

CDR3 residues: CASSSPGLVKTYEQYF. The CDR3 DNA sequence: TGTGCCAGCAGTTCTCCCGGACTCGTAAAAACCTACGAGCAGTACTTC. This rearrangement joins TRBV28 to TRBJ2-7, with D possibly TRBD2 on 5 matching bases. This CDR3 is built from 16 residues. V gave up 4 bases and J gave up 2 bases, with 18 bases separating them. From germline, CDR1 is MDHEN and CDR2 SYDVKM.

The chain employs TRBV7-2 and TRBJ2-1; 9 bases match TRBD2. Per the germline V gene, CDR1 is SGHTA and CDR2 is FQGNSA. CDR3 length: 15 amino acids. Trimming at V came to 0 bases and at J to 5 bases, leaving 2 bases not matched to a gene. The CDR3 loop is CASSLATSGNNEQFF. The CDR3 nucleotides read TGTGCCAGCAGCTTAGCGACTAGCGGAAACAATGAGCAGTTCTTC.

The J gene is TRBJ1-2, the V gene TRBV7-2; 10 nucleotides line up with TRBD1. CDR3 length: 18 amino acids. Germline V lookup: CDR1 SGHTA, CDR2 FQGNSA. Trimming removed 5 bases from V and 1 base from J; junction bases left unmatched: 13. The CDR3: CASSQPRDRGGHNYGYTF. In nucleotides, the CDR3 is TGTGCCAGCAGCCAGCCCCGGGACAGGGGAGGCCATAACTATGGCTACACCTTC.

The CDR3 DNA follows: TGTGCCAGCAGCACGCTAGCGGGAGGGGCCGGGGAGCTGTTTTTT. This codes for CASSTLAGGAGELFF. The chain couples TRBV7-3 to TRBJ2-2; 12 bases agree with TRBD2. Germline V CDR1 and CDR2: SGHTA, FQGTGA. With V trimmed by 5 bases and J by 6 bases, 4 bases remained unmatched. This CDR3 has 15 residues.

The chain is built from TRBV9 and TRBJ2-4, with 9 bases aligning to TRBD2. CDR3 size: 19 residues. V shed 4 bases and J 1 base; nucleotides not matched to a gene: 15. Germline CDR1 and CDR2: SGDLS and YYNGEE. The CDR3 sequence is CASSPRTSEGQVAKNIQYF. The CDR3 bases are TGTGCCAGCAGCCCTAGGACTAGCGAGGGGCAGGTGGCCAAAAACATTCAGTACTTC.

This clone has more than one count but fewer than ten. The CDR3, as DNA: TGCGCCAGCAGCCAGCCCTTCTGGCGGGAGGGCTCGGATGAGCAGTTCTTC. Translation: CASSQPFWREGSDEQFF. The V gene is TRBV4-1, the J gene TRBJ2-1, with 9 bases aligning to TRBD2. With 3 bases clipped from V and 8 bases from J, the junction kept 14 bases outside the gene matches. CDR1 is MGHRA and CDR2 is YSYEKL in the germline V gene. The CDR3 runs 17 residues.

The gene calls are TRBV7-3 and TRBJ2-3, with D perhaps TRBD2 (6 bases). The germline V gene has CDR1 SGHTA and CDR2 FQGTGA. The ends were cut back, 5 bases at V and 2 bases at J, with 14 bases in the middle. There are 15 residues in the CDR3. In nucleotides, the CDR3 is TGTGCCAGCAGCCCCTACAGCGGGCACACAGATACGCAGTATTTT. Residues: CASSPYSGHTDTQYF.

V gene TRBV7-2 combines with J gene TRBJ2-1; tentative D call: TRBD2 (5 bases). Trimming cost V 5 bases and J 0 bases, with 5 bases left between them. Germline V lookup: CDR1 SGHTA, CDR2 FQGNSA. The length of the CDR3 is 13 residues. This CDR3 reads CASSGSSYNEQFF. The CDR3 coding sequence is TGTGCCAGCAGCGGGAGCTCCTACAATGAGCAGTTCTTC.

This clone appeared a few times. The chain uses TRBV30 and TRBJ2-6, with D possibly matching TRBD1 (8 bases). CDR3 length: 16 residues. CDR1 GTSNPN and CDR2 SVGIG come from the germline V gene (reference sequence). Trimming stripped 7 bases from V and 2 bases from J, with 18 bases between. Here the CDR3 DNA reads TGTGCCTACCGACAGGGGAGGGGCGCTGGGGCCAACGTCCTGACTTTC. Its translation is CAYRQGRGAGANVLTF. Filled out from reference TRBV30 and TRBJ2-6, the complete variable domain reads SQTIHQWPATLVQPVGSPLSLECTVEGTSNPNLYWYRQAAGRGLQLLFYSVGIGQISSEVPQNLSASRPQDRQFILSSKKLLLSDSGFYLCAYRQGRGAGANVLTFGAGSRLTVL.

This clone has a handful of counts. The V gene is TRBV7-2, the J gene TRBJ2-5, with 9 bases matching TRBD1. CDR3 size: 14 residues. V trimming: 5 bases; J trimming: 2 bases; junction bases outside the gene matches: 3. Germline-derived CDR1 and CDR2 are SGHTA and FQGNSA. CDR3 DNA: TGTGCCAGCAGCGGACAGGGGTCACAAGAGACCCAGTACTTC. This translates into CASSGQGSQETQYF.

This clone was counted a few times. This chain links TRBV4-2 with TRBJ2-1, with TRBD2 identical over 9 bases. This CDR3 region has 18 residues. Unmatched junction bases numbered 15, after V lost 4 bases and J lost 5 bases. Germline V gives CDR1 LGHNA, CDR2 YNFKEQ. CDR3 in DNA: TGTGCCAGCAGCCTAAACCTCCCTTCTAGCGGGAAAAACAATGAGCAGTTCTTC. Translated, it gives CASSLNLPSSGKNNEQFF.

V is TRBV7-9 and J is TRBJ1-1, with 10 bases lining up with TRBD1. The CDR3 totals 15 residues. V shed 4 bases, J shed 4 bases, and the junction held 6 bases outside the gene matches. CDR1 and CDR2 from the germline V gene are SEHNR and FQNEAQ (reference sequence). The CDR3 loop is CASSSSGTGVTEAFF. CDR3 nucleotides: TGTGCCAGCAGCTCTTCCGGGACAGGGGTCACTGAAGCTTTCTTT.

This rearrangement joins TRBV10-3 to TRBJ1-1; 7 bases align to TRBD1. Germline trimming cut 6 bases from V and 0 bases from J; bases unmatched to any gene: 4. Germline CDR1 and CDR2: ENHRY and SYGVKD. The CDR3 extends over 14 amino acids. DNA for the CDR3: TGTGCCATCAGGGGACAGCCCTTGAACACTGAAGCTTTCTTT. Its translation is CAIRGQPLNTEAFF.

J is TRBJ2-5 and V is TRBV11-1; the match to TRBD2 covers 10 bases. TRBJ2-7 explains the end of the DNA better; the J call may be wrong. In germline, CDR1 is SGHAT, CDR2 FQDESV (reference sequence). The CDR3 runs to 15 residues. CDR3 residues: CASSLSLAGPYEQYF. CDR3 nucleotides: TGTGCCAGCAGCTTATCACTAGCGGGACCCTACGAGCAGTACTTC.